Each of the 7 T cell receptor beta chains below was sequenced from the same sample in a study of T-cell reconstitution after alpha-beta-depleted transplantation in children. This sample's TCRbeta library carried unique molecular identifier barcodes. TCRdb fed the PCR reads into MiXCR, producing one record per CDR3 protein. The sample lists roughly 200,000 distinct CDR3 sequences; roughly 10% were seen once. The specimen comprised PBMCs from the stem cell graft donor, sampled from the stem cell graft. All receptors derive from a human donor who donated a stem cell graft to a child with acute lymphoblastic leukemia.

This clonotype was detected many times. The chain couples TRBV6-5 to TRBJ2-3; 10 positions agree with TRBD2. Germline assignment: CDR1 MNHEY and CDR2 SVGAGI. The J segment lost 1 base and the V segment lost 4 bases, leaving 5 bases of the junction unmatched. This CDR3 is built from 16 residues. CDR3 loop: CASSSLAGEGTDTQYF. The CDR3 nucleotides are TGTGCCAGCAGTTCCCTAGCGGGGGAAGGCACAGATACGCAGTATTTT.

The sample holds a few counts of this clonotype. The V call is TRBV7-9, the J call TRBJ2-5, with 7 bases lining up with TRBD1. With V trimmed by 6 bases and J by 2 bases, 9 bases remained unmatched. In germline, CDR1 is SEHNR, CDR2 FQNEAQ (reference sequence). This CDR3 has 15 residues. The CDR3: CASSSGTARQETQYF. The DNA for the CDR3 is TGTGCCAGCAGTTCCGGGACAGCCCGACAAGAGACCCAGTACTTC.

There are many counts of this clonotype. The chain links TRBV24-1 to TRBJ2-5; D is undetermined. CDR1 is KGHDR, CDR2 SFDVKD, per germline. This CDR3 spans 17 amino acids. Between the trimmed V and J ends, which lost 0 bases and 1 base, there was a span of 14 bases. CDR3 nucleotide sequence: TGTGCCACCAGTGATTTGAAGGCCGAACGTTCCCAAGAGACCCAGTACTTC. Residues: CATSDLKAERSQETQYF.

The J gene is TRBJ1-5, the V gene TRBV6-1, with TRBD1 identical over 10 bases. Per germline, CDR1 MNHNS and CDR2 SASEGT. After removal of 6 bases from V and 4 bases from J, the junction contained 6 bases not matched to a gene. The CDR3 is 15 amino acids. CDR3 nucleotide sequence: TGTGCCAGCAGCTCCTGGGGACAGGGGAATCAGCCCCAGCATTTT. Translating it yields CASSSWGQGNQPQHF.

The J gene is TRBJ2-1, the V gene TRBV5-1; D may be TRBD2 (6 bases). V was trimmed by 0 bases and J by 5 bases, leaving 12 bases between them. This CDR3 contains 15 residues. Germline-derived CDR1 and CDR2 are SGHRS and YFSETQ. CDR3 residues: CASSLEGLPHNEQFF. CDR3 DNA: TGCGCCAGCAGCTTGGAGGGACTGCCTCACAATGAGCAGTTCTTC.

This clonotype was observed many times. The CDR3 spells CASSWDSPYEQYF. The DNA for the CDR3 is TGTGCCAGCAGTTGGGACAGTCCTTACGAGCAGTACTTC. V and J are TRBV27 and TRBJ2-7, with 7 positions matching TRBD1. CDR1 is MNHEY and CDR2 is SMNVEV in the germline V gene (reference sequence). The CDR3 has 13 residues. V trimming: 4 bases; J trimming: 4 bases; junction bases outside the gene matches: 4.

This clonotype has ten or more counts. V gene TRBV7-9 combines with J gene TRBJ1-1; D is unresolved. Deletions cut 5 bases from V and 0 bases from J, with 13 bases between. Germline-derived CDR1 and CDR2 are SEHNR and FQNEAQ (reference sequence). The CDR3 has 15 residues. In nucleotides, the CDR3 is TGTGCCAGCAGCCCTAAGCAGCGCTTGAACACTGAAGCTTTCTTT. This codes for CASSPKQRLNTEAFF.